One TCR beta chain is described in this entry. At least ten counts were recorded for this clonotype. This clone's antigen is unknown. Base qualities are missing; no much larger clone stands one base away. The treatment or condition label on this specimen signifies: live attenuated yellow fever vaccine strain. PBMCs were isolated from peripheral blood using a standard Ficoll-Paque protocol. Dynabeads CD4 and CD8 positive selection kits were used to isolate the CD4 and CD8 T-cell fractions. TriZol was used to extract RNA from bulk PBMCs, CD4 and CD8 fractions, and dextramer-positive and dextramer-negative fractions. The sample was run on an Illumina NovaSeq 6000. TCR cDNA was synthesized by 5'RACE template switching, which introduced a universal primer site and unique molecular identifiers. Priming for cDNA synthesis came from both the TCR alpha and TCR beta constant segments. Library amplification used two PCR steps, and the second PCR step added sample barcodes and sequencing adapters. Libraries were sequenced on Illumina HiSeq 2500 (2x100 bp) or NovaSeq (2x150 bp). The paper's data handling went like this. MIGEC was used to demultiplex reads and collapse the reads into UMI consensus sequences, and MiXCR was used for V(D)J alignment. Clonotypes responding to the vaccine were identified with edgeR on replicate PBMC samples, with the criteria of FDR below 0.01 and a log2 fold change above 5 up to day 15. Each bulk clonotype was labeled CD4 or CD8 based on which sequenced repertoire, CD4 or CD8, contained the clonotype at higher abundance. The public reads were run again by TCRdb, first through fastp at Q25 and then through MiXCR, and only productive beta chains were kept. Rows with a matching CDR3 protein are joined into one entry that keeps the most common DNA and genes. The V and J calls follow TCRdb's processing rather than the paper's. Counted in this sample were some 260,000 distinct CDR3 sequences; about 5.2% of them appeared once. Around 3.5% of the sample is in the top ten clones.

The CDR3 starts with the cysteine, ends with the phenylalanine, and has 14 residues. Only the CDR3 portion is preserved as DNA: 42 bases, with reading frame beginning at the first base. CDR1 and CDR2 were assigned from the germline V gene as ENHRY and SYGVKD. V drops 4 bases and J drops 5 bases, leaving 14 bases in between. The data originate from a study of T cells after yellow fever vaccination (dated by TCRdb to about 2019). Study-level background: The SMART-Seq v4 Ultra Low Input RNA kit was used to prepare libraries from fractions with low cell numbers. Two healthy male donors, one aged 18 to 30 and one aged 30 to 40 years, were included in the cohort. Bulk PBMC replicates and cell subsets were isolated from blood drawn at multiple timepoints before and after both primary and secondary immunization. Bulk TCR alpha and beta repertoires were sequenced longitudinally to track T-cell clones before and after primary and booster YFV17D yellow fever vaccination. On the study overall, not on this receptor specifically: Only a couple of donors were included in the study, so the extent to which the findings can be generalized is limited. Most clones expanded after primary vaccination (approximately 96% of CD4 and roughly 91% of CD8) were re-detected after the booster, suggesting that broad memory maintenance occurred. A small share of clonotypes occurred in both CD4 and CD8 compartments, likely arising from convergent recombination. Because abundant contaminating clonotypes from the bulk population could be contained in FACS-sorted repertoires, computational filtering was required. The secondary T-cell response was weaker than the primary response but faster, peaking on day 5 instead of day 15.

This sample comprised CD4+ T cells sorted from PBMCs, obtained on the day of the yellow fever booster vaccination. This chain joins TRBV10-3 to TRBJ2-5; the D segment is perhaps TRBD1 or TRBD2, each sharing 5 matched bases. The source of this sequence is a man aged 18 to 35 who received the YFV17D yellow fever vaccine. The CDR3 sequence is CAISAQLGTETQYF. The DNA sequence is TGTGCCATCAGTGCACAATTAGGGACGGAGACCCAGTACTTC.